This note documents a single T cell receptor beta chain sequence. Its antigen is unknown. Nothing much larger sits one base from this clone, and base qualities are not available. This specimen belongs to a study of graft-versus-host responses after intestinal transplantation (dated by TCRdb to the early 2020s). Study-level background: Multivisceral, liver-intestinal, or isolated intestinal transplants were received by the recipients. Anti-thymocyte globulin induction was given to all recipients, followed by maintenance tacrolimus and steroids for 2 to 3 years. Bulk TCR-beta CDR3 sequencing was used to track graft-versus-host and host-versus-graft alloreactive T cell clones in the graft, circulation and bone marrow after intestinal transplantation. To identify alloreactive clones, pre-transplant mixed lymphocyte reaction products were sequenced and compared with unstimulated pre-transplant donor and recipient T cells. A cohort of 24 intestinal transplant recipients, including one retransplant, was enrolled, and 3 patients lacking pretransplant specimens were excluded. Donor T cell macrochimerism was defined as a peak of at least 4% donor T cells among recipient peripheral blood mononuclear cells. Samples from three later patients were sequenced in-house on an Illumina MiSeq with MiXCR processing rather than by the commercial service. The investigation overall reported the following: Early after transplant, declines in HvG clones were associated with peak levels of circulating GvH clones. GvH clones were found in recipient bone marrow, and some of the GvH clones appeared earlier in ileal mucosa or blood, which is consistent with an intestinal mucosal origin. In the allografts of patients with donor T cell macrochimerism, GvH to HvG T cell clonal ratios were high. Conclusions were limited by the relatively low number and heterogeneity of intestinal transplant patients.

A distance of 14 bases separates the germline ends of V and J, which lose 1 base and 8 bases respectively. The germline V gene specifies MGHRA as CDR1 and YSYEKL as CDR2. Counted from cysteine to phenylalanine, this CDR3 has 14 amino acids. This entry keeps only the CDR3 DNA: 42 bases, framed from base 1. Library construction relied on the immunoSEQ multiplex PCR assay. For most patients, high-throughput TCR-beta CDR3 sequencing of genomic DNA was performed by Adaptive Biotechnologies. In the paper's pipeline: TCR sequencing data were retrieved from Adaptive's ImmunoSEQ software for some 17 patients, whereas a few other patients were processed with MiXCR and VDJtools. CDR3 nucleotide sequences shared between donor and recipient were removed because the origin of such sequences could not be assigned. At least 2-fold expansion over unstimulated cells and a minimum CFSE-low frequency of 0.002% (template counts) or 0.001% (read counts) were required for clones to be classified as alloreactive. Mappable clones were those detected in sequenced pre-transplant spleen, lymph node, or MLR CFSE-low populations of the donor or recipient. Cumulative frequency of alloreactive clones was calculated as a percentage of all sequences weighted by copy number. The immuneACCESS repertoire file appears here via TCRdb, limited to in-frame rearrangements. These files lack a portion of the clones; in checked studies, under half of the deficit traces to unresolved V genes, and the cause of the others is not known. D and trimming come from the DNA, and the V and J calls and clone size come from that table. The sample table lists 10,000 to 15,000 clones, over 85% of them with a count of one. The ten largest make up 4.4% of the sample.

Blood samples were collected up to 4 times in the first month after transplant and then at least monthly when available. This TCR came from a human patient who received an intestinal transplant, so some T cells may come from the graft donor. The V and J genes are TRBV4-1 and TRBJ1-2; the D gene identity is not certain. This material consisted of PBMCs, taken roughly 930 days after intestinal transplantation. At the DNA level, the sequence is TGCGCCAGCAGCCAAGCGACGAAGGTTTCGGGCTACACCTTC. The translation is CASSQATKVSGYTF.